This TCR beta chain was sequenced during a study of T cells in Graves' hyperthyroidism and ophthalmopathy (dated by TCRdb to about 2019). Background for the entire study: TCR V-J signatures able to tell the groups apart were searched for in a discovery cohort of around 95 patients, of whom over 40 had Graves' ophthalmopathy and more than 55 had stable Graves' hyperthyroidism. Prospective prediction of ophthalmopathy was tested in an independent validation cohort consisting of 18 to 20 hyperthyroidism patients and approximately 16 patients who later progressed to ophthalmopathy. The 100 discovery patients were randomly split 7:3 into training and test sets. In addition, the study compared T-cell repertoires in thyroid tissue and in blood from about 6 Graves' hyperthyroidism patients. Following sampling, methimazole starting at 30 mg daily was given to hyperthyroidism patients, and high-dose intravenous methylprednisolone was given to ophthalmopathy patients. TCR Vbeta CDR3 sequencing of roughly 140 peripheral blood samples (more than 40 ophthalmopathy, 75 hyperthyroidism and some 17 progressor patients) is reported in the paper.

The germline V gene encodes CDR1 DFQATT and CDR2 SNEGSKA (reference sequence). V and J lose 2 bases and 11 bases, and a span of 12 bases separates them. The CDR3, cysteine through phenylalanine, is 11 amino acids long. The only DNA kept is the CDR3, 33 bases in frame from the first base. Patients with uncontrolled infections, other autoimmune diseases, pregnancy or lactation were excluded. Diagnoses were based on clinical symptoms, serum thyroxine and TRAb, thyroid ultrasound and orbital computed tomography. Trizol reagent was used to extract total RNA, and RNA quality was then checked on an Agilent 2100 Bioanalyzer. Amplification of TCR beta CDR3 regions was carried out from RNA transcripts. For the first round of RT-PCR on the TCR CDR3, the HTBI primer set was used together with the Qiagen OneStep RT-PCR kit. The libraries were constructed in a second round of multiplex PCR and then size-selected and purified. Paired-end sequencing of the libraries was performed with 100 bp reads on an Illumina HiSeq2000. The authors' pipeline ran thus. Raw data were processed with SOAPnuke, discarding reads with adapters, uncalled bases, mean Phred below 15, or no exact constant-primer or identifier match. High-quality paired reads were merged using COPE v1.2.5, and each unique nucleotide sequence was defined as a clonotype. MiTCR v1.1 was used to align clonotypes to the IMGT TRBV, TRBD and TRBJ reference segments. Only V-J combinations with frequency above 0.0001, covering 99% to 99.2% of repertoires, were analysed. The TCS score was defined as F50 (clonal expansion) divided by E x V (chaos), with BLOSUM62-based TCRdist calculated between CDR3 peptides within each V-J. Welch's t-statistics and random forest reduced roughly 500 V-J features to 13, which were used in a naive Bayes classifier (R e1071). Thyroid-blood repertoire similarity was quantified with the Morisita-Horn index. TCRdb trimmed the raw reads at Q25, called clones with MiXCR and kept productive beta chains. CDR3 protein sequences are deduplicated, and each keeps its most common genes and DNA. TCRdb's processing, not the authors', yielded these V and J calls. The sample contains 450,000 to 700,000 distinct CDR3 sequences, around 42% of them found a single time. The top ten clones comprise 15% to 20% of the sample.

This clonotype was observed many times. The antigen it recognizes is unknown. It has no much larger one-base neighbor in the sample; base qualities were not kept. Broad study findings and their caveats: In validation, the model predicted progression to ophthalmopathy with over 65% sensitivity and 72.22% specificity, a median of about 6 months before onset. A model built on a 13 V-J signature distinguished ophthalmopathy from stable hyperthyroidism, reaching 85% to 90% sensitivity and 81.08% specificity in cross-validation and 80%/75% in testing. Sample size was not statistically predetermined, and blinding of investigators to group allocation was not performed. Most expanded thyroid clonotypes (frequency above 0.001) were also detected in blood, a finding suggesting that blood repertoires may reflect thyroid immune responses.

The receptor chain draws on TRBV20-1 and TRBJ1-1, with the D gene uncertain. Sequences were obtained from peripheral blood or thyroid tissue (not recorded which). This receptor was identified in an adult woman with Graves' disease, either hyperthyroidism or ophthalmopathy (not recorded which). The DNA is TGCAGTGCTAGAAAAGGGTATGGGGCTTTCTTT. Translated, it reads CSARKGYGAFF.